The 24 T cell receptor beta chains listed next were all sequenced from one sample in a study of cytomegalovirus exposure and HLA in healthy donors. Clones were read by immunoSEQ multiplex PCR, and TCRdb kept only the in-frame ones, dropping some. Here the sample spans over 250,000 clones, 80% to 90% being singletons. Material: PBMCs. The receptors shown here come from a woman aged 18-35 years in good health and CMV-seronegative.

This clone has just a few counts. The chain combines TRBV11-3 with TRBJ1-2; D may be TRBD1 (5 bases). Germline V gene data show CDR1 as SGHNT and CDR2 as YENEEA. The CDR3 contains 15 residues. V dropped 5 bases and J dropped 4 bases, with 17 bases sitting between them. CDR3 sequence: CASSLLANGGYGYTF. Written as DNA, the CDR3 is TGTGCCAGCAGCCTCCTCGCCAACGGGGGCTATGGCTACACCTTC. Looking up the rest from reference TRBV11-3 and TRBJ1-2 gives the full variable domain: EAGVVQSPRYKIIEKKQPVAFWCNPISGHNTLYWYLQNLGQGPELLIRYENEEAVDDSQLPKDRFSAERLKGVDSTLKIQPAELGDSAVYLCASSLLANGGYGYTFGSGTRLTVV.

This clone was counted once. The V and J genes are TRBV25-1 and TRBJ2-1; no definite D call. Trimming took off 2 bases at V and 6 bases at J, with 5 bases between the two ends. Germline values: CDR1 MGHDK, CDR2 SYGVNS. There are 12 residues in the CDR3. The CDR3 reads CASSEVGNEQFF. CDR3 nucleotides: TGTGCCAGCAGTGAAGTCGGCAATGAGCAGTTCTTC.

The chain is built from TRBV4-3 and TRBJ2-3, with 9 bases lining up with TRBD2. The CDR3 has 16 amino acids. With V trimmed by 3 bases and J by 4 bases, 8 bases remained unmatched. Looked up from germline, CDR1 is LGHNA and CDR2 is YSLEER. The CDR3 DNA is TGCGCCAGCAGCCAGAAAGGCGGGGGGGAGCCAGATACGCAGTATTTT. It codes for CASSQKGGGEPDTQYF.

V gene TRBV18 combines with J gene TRBJ1-1, with D possibly being TRBD1 (5 bases). Trimming took off 6 bases at V and 1 base at J, with 9 bases between the two ends. CDR3 length: 13 amino acids. In germline, CDR1 is KGHSH, CDR2 LQKENI. The CDR3 DNA reads TGTGCCAGCTCGGACGGACAGAACACTGAAGCTTTCTTT. Translating gives CASSDGQNTEAFF.

The rearrangement links TRBV1 to TRBJ2-7; the table's D call TRBD2 went unverified against the DNA. TRBV1 has pseudogene status. The CDR3 is made up of 16 amino acids. CDR3 residues: CTSSLGLAGPSYEQYF. Here the CDR3 DNA reads TGCACCAGCAGCCTCGGACTAGCGGGGCCTTCCTACGAGCAGTACTTC.

This chain connects TRBV15 to TRBJ2-4, with TRBD2 matching over 9 bases. The J segment lost 0 bases and the V segment lost 1 base, leaving 10 bases of the junction unmatched. The V gene's germline CDR1 is LNHNV and CDR2 YYDKDF (reference sequence). The CDR3 is 19 residues long. In nucleotides, the CDR3 is TGTGCCACCAGCAGAGTGGATCCGGGACTAGCTCTAGCCAAAAACATTCAGTACTTC. Its protein is CATSRVDPGLALAKNIQYF.

CDR3 DNA sequence: TGTGCCAGTAGTATACTCCCGAGGACTGAAGCTTTCTTT. It yields the protein CASSILPRTEAFF. J is TRBJ1-1 and V is TRBV19; D is ambiguous. This CDR3 comprises 13 residues. V was shortened by 2 bases and J by 5 bases, with 9 bases between the two germline ends. CDR1 is LNHDA and CDR2 is SQIVND in the germline V gene (reference sequence).

This chain joins TRBV29-1 and TRBJ1-1, with a tentative D call TRBD1 (6 bases). CDR1 and CDR2 from the germline V gene are SQVTM and ANQGSEA. The CDR3 contains 11 residues. The ends were cut back, 7 bases at V and 5 bases at J, with 11 bases in the middle. The CDR3 DNA follows: TGCAGCGCAGACAGGAGGACTGAAGCTTTCTTT. Its protein is CSADRRTEAFF.

This clone occurred once. The chain combines TRBV28 with TRBJ1-5; D might be TRBD1 (6 bases). The V gene lost 6 bases and the J gene lost 4 bases, with 16 bases spanning the gap. Germline CDR1 MDHEN, CDR2 SYDVKM. The CDR3 extends over 15 amino acids. The CDR3 spells CASRPTGSGNQPQHF. The CDR3 nucleotides read TGTGCCAGCAGGCCCACAGGGTCCGGGAATCAGCCCCAGCATTTT.

The chain uses TRBV5-1 and TRBJ2-2, with 9 bases that match TRBD2. The germline CDR1 and CDR2 sequences are SGHRS and YFSETQ. The CDR3 has 17 residues. With 0 bases clipped from V and 2 bases from J, the junction kept 5 bases outside the gene matches. The CDR3 loop is CASSLGGLALNTGELFF. As DNA, the CDR3 is TGCGCCAGCAGCTTGGGGGGACTAGCCCTTAACACCGGGGAGCTGTTTTTT.

The V and J genes are TRBV5-1 and TRBJ2-7, with 9 bases aligning to TRBD2. This CDR3 is 14 amino acids long. Germline CDR1 SGHRS, CDR2 YFSETQ. V dropped 7 bases and J dropped 5; count of bases not matched to a gene: 10. CDR3 in DNA: TGCGCCAGCGGGGCGGTAGCGGGAGTTGACGAGCAGTACTTC. This translates into CASGAVAGVDEQYF.

This clone was seen only once. This chain joins TRBV4-3 and TRBJ2-7, with D possibly TRBD1 on 5 matching bases. The germline gives CDR1 LGHNA, CDR2 YSLEER. Trimming stripped 0 bases from V and 1 base from J, with 13 bases between. The CDR3 has 16 amino acids. The CDR3 reads CASSQDRAGPSYEQYF. CDR3 coding DNA: TGCGCCAGCAGCCAAGATAGGGCAGGGCCTTCCTACGAGCAGTACTTC.

There are a few counts of this clone. J is TRBJ2-7 and V is TRBV2, with TRBD1 identical over 7 bases. The trim removed 5 bases at V and 2 bases at J, leaving 3 bases unmatched. The CDR3 loop spans 13 amino acids. CDR1 is SNHLY, CDR2 FYNNEI, per germline. The CDR3 bases are TGTGCCAGCAGTAGACAGGGACCCTACGAGCAGTACTTC. It codes for CASSRQGPYEQYF.

The V call is TRBV30, the J call TRBJ2-7, with D possibly TRBD2 on 5 matching bases. CDR1 GTSNPN and CDR2 SVGIG come from the germline V gene (reference sequence). The CDR3 consists of 14 residues. Between the trimmed V and J ends, which lost 0 bases and 3 bases, there was a span of 12 bases. The CDR3 DNA sequence: TGTGCCTGGAGTGTGGGAGAGGGTATCTACGAGCAGTACTTC. This translates into CAWSVGEGIYEQYF.

V is TRBV19 and J is TRBJ2-1; weak D call: TRBD2 (6 bases). The ends were cut back, 4 bases at V and 2 bases at J, with 12 bases in the middle. The CDR3 spans 15 residues. CDR1 and CDR2 from the germline V gene are LNHDA and SQIVND (reference sequence). The CDR3 spells CASSTGGGAYNEQFF. The CDR3 DNA sequence: TGTGCCAGTAGTACTGGTGGAGGGGCCTACAATGAGCAGTTCTTC.

This chain links TRBV6-5 with TRBJ2-7, with 7 bases that match TRBD1. Germline-derived CDR1 and CDR2 are MNHEY and SVGAGI. V shed 7 bases, J shed 3 bases, and the junction held 12 bases outside the gene matches. This CDR3 comprises 15 residues. The CDR3 loop reads CASNSPGTGDYEQYF. DNA of the CDR3: TGTGCCAGCAACTCCCCCGGTACAGGGGACTACGAGCAGTACTTC.

This clone was observed once. V usage is TRBV4-1 and J usage is TRBJ2-7; 11 nucleotides line up with TRBD2. V was clipped by 6 bases and J by 6 bases; unmatched bases: 7. Germline loops: CDR1 MGHRA, CDR2 YSYEKL. CDR3 length: 14 residues. The CDR3 sequence is CASRVAGGPFEQYF. CDR3 coding DNA: TGCGCCAGCAGGGTAGCGGGAGGGCCATTCGAGCAGTACTTC.

This chain uses TRBV11-2 with TRBJ2-2; TRBD2 matches 9 bases. The junction had 7 bases not matched to a gene; V was cut back by 4 bases and J by 4 bases. This CDR3 comprises 16 residues. In germline, CDR1 is SGHAT, CDR2 FQNNGV. CDR3 in amino acids: CASSSAAGGGTGELFF. The DNA of the CDR3 is TGTGCCAGCAGCTCGGCGGCGGGAGGGGGCACCGGGGAGCTGTTTTTT.

This clone has more than one count but fewer than ten. The chain is built from TRBV6-5 and TRBJ2-3; 8 bases line up with TRBD2. This CDR3 is built from 13 residues. CDR1 MNHEY and CDR2 SVGAGI come from the germline V gene. V shed 5 bases, J shed 3 bases, and the junction held 1 base outside the gene matches. The CDR3 spells CASSERETDTQYF. CDR3 coding DNA: TGTGCCAGCAGTGAGCGGGAGACAGATACGCAGTATTTT.

The V call is TRBV19, the J call TRBJ2-5; D perhaps matches TRBD1 (5 bases). V was trimmed by 6 bases and J by 1 base, leaving 12 bases between them. In germline, CDR1 is LNHDA, CDR2 SQIVND (reference sequence). This CDR3 spans 14 amino acids. CDR3 amino acids: CASRPTVVQETQYF. CDR3 nucleotides: TGTGCCAGTAGACCGACAGTTGTCCAAGAGACCCAGTACTTC.

The V call is TRBV6-6, the J call TRBJ1-5, with D hard to call. The CDR3 covers 13 residues. The germline V gene has CDR1 MNHNY and CDR2 SVGAGI (reference sequence). Trimming took 6 bases from V and 0 from J, leaving 6 bases between them. The CDR3 loop is CASRLSSNQPQHF. The CDR3 region has the DNA TGTGCCAGCAGGCTGAGTAGCAATCAGCCCCAGCATTTT.

J is TRBJ1-1 and V is TRBV20-1; D gene unclear. The CDR3 has 10 amino acids. The V and J ends lost 6 bases and 3 bases respectively, with 5 bases between them. Germline V gene lookup returns CDR1 DFQATT and CDR2 SNEGSKA (reference sequence). CDR3 bases: TGCAGTGCAAGCTACACTGAAGCTTTCTTT. It encodes CSASYTEAFF.

Comment on this clone: The germline gene is not matched at one end of the junction; a read error may be the cause. The rearrangement joins TRBV6-5 to TRBJ2-5; TRBD1 is a possible D gene (6 bases). The J call could be wrong; TRBJ2-7 is a better fit for the DNA end. This CDR3 contains 14 residues. Germline-derived CDR1 and CDR2 are MNHEY and SVGAGI. CDR3: CQHLLEGHPDEQYF. CDR3 nucleotide sequence: TGCCAGCACTTACTCGAGGGACACCCCGACGAGCAGTACTTC.

This chain uses TRBV10-1 with TRBJ2-7, with TRBD2 as a possible D gene (5 bases). The germline V gene encodes CDR1 WNHNN and CDR2 SYGVQD (reference sequence). V gave up 4 bases and J gave up 7 bases, with 17 bases separating them. This CDR3 has 14 residues. CDR3 nucleotides: TGCGCCAGCAGTGCGGGTCCTATCTCGGGGGAGCAGTACTTC. It is translated as CASSAGPISGEQYF.